These T cell receptor beta chains were read from a single sample in a study of early stage breast cancer tumors. Data came from immunoSEQ multiplex PCR; TCRdb stores just in-frame clones and leaves some out. Of under 45,000 clones in the sample, less than 80% were seen once. Sequenced sample: blood. These receptors originate from a person aged 55 to 69 with breast cancer. Each CDR3 is given with its conserved first and last residue. The order of the fields is D gene, clone size, J gene, V gene, CDR3 DNA, CDR3 protein. The D gene is left open where the match is weak. Clone size is shown for a subset of rows, as once, few, many or a class of expanded clone.

NA	NA	TRBJ1-4	TRBV2	TGTGCCAGCAGTTTACAGGGTAAAAATGAAAAACTGTTTTTT	CASSLQGKNEKLFF
TRBD1	few	TRBJ1-2	TRBV9	TGTGCCAGCAGCGCCGGGACAGGGAGCTATGGCTACACCTTC	CASSAGTGSYGYTF
TRBD2	NA	TRBJ2-7	TRBV6-1	TGTGCCAGCAGTGAAAGGAGAGTCGGCGGGAGGGCACACGAGCAGTACTTC	CASSERRVGGRAHEQYF
NA	few	TRBJ2-2	TRBV7-9	TGTGCCAGCAGCTTAGACCGGGGCGGAGGTGGCACCGGGGAGCTGTTTTTT	CASSLDRGGGGTGELFF
NA	NA	TRBJ1-2	TRBV19	TGTGCCAGTAGTCCGGACATGACCTATGGCTACACCTTC	CASSPDMTYGYTF
NA	once	TRBJ2-3	TRBV5-1	TGCGCCAGCAGCCCGGGGGCGTCAGATACGCAGTATTTT	CASSPGASDTQYF
TRBD1	NA	TRBJ2-7	TRBV5-1	TGCGCCAGCAGCCGCCGGCCGGGACAGGTGGTCGAGCAGTACTTC	CASSRRPGQVVEQYF
NA	once	TRBJ1-1	TRBV5-8	TGTGCCAGCAGTTTTGAGAGGGGTTCAGGGGTAATGAACACTGAAGCTTTCTTT	CASSFERGSGVMNTEAFF
NA	once	TRBJ1-2	TRBV6-1	TGTGCCAGCAGTGAAGCAGGAAGGAACTATGGCTACACCTTC	CASSEAGRNYGYTF
TRBD2	NA	TRBJ2-7	TRBV5-4	TGTGCCAGCAGCTTGGATCCTGGGACTAGCGACGAGCAGTACTTC	CASSLDPGTSDEQYF
NA	NA	TRBJ2-3	TRBV30	TGTGCCTGGAGCGTCGGGAGCACAGATACGCAGTATTTT	CAWSVGSTDTQYF
NA	NA	TRBJ1-2	TRBV6-1	TGTGCCAGCAGTGATGGCCAGCCAGGGGAAGTTCGTGGCTACACCTTC	CASSDGQPGEVRGYTF
NA	NA	TRBJ1-3	TRBV6-1	TGTGCCAGCAGCAGCGGAGGGGGAGGGGGAAACACCATATATTTT	CASSSGGGGGNTIYF